This T cell receptor beta chain was captured in a study of cytomegalovirus exposure and HLA in healthy donors. Findings and caveats of the study: Using a false discovery rate of 0.05, a later analysis showed that 15,000 to 20,000 TCR beta sequences were associated with HLA alleles. What was likely a sequencing artifact was a cluster of highly shared sequence variants. Excluded: some indistinguishable V segments such as TRBV6-2 and TRBV6-3. The authors listed approximately 150 TCR beta chains as cytomegalovirus-associated.

This clone was detected only a few times. The antigen remains unidentified. The CDR3 contains 15 residues. Germline V gene data show CDR1 as MNHEY and CDR2 as SVGAGI. V lost 0 bases, J lost 1 base, and 10 bases lay in between. The primer mix had 60 Vbeta and 13 Jbeta primers. The table came from immunoSEQ multiplex PCR; TCRdb's copy has only in-frame clones and leaves some out. Of 85,000 to 130,000 clones in the sample, around 10% were seen once. Sequencing was performed on PBMCs. V is TRBV6-5 and J is TRBJ2-7, with TRBD2 as a possible D gene (6 bases). The sequence came from a middle-aged man in good health and CMV-seropositive. The CDR3 spells CASSYSAAGSYEQYF. In nucleotides, the CDR3 is TGTGCCAGCAGTTACTCGGCGGCGGGGTCCTACGAGCAGTACTTC.